These 27 T cell receptor beta chains share one sample of origin, sequenced in a study of T-cell reconstitution after alpha-beta-depleted transplantation in children. As it was prepared, the TCRbeta library received unique molecular identifiers. TCRdb passed the PCR reads through MiXCR, listing each CDR3 protein once. The sample yields 490,000 or so distinct CDR3 sequences, under 15% seen once. Sequences were derived from PBMCs from the stem cell graft donor, sampled from the stem cell graft. These receptors were collected from a human donor who donated a stem cell graft to a child with combined immunodeficiency.

This chain connects TRBV7-8 to TRBJ1-6; 10 bases align to TRBD1. CDR1 and CDR2 from the germline V gene are SGHVS and FQNEAQ. Trimming at V came to 3 bases and at J to 9 bases, leaving 5 bases not matched to a gene. This CDR3 has 15 amino acids. CDR3 loop: CASSFGTGVISPLHF. The CDR3, as DNA: TGTGCCAGCAGCTTTGGGACAGGGGTTATTTCACCCCTCCACTTT.

This clonotype was seen a few times. The chain combines TRBV7-2 with TRBJ2-7; D unclear. CDR3 length: 15 residues. Germline assignment: CDR1 SGHTA and CDR2 FQGNSA. Trimming left V 1 base short and J 0 bases short, with 10 bases between. For the CDR3, the DNA is TGTGCCAGCAGCTTAGAGATAGGCTTCTCCTACGAGCAGTACTTC. This codes for CASSLEIGFSYEQYF. Based on the CDR3 plus reference TRBV7-2 and TRBJ2-7, the full variable domain is GAGVSQSPSNKVTEKGKDVELRCDPISGHTALYWYRQSLGQGLEFLIYFQGNSAPDKSGLPSDRFSAERTGGSVSTLTIQRTQQEDSAVYLCASSLEIGFSYEQYFGPGTRLTVT.

This clonotype was counted a few times. J is TRBJ2-2 and V is TRBV5-1; D possibly matches TRBD1 or TRBD2 (5 bases each). Germline CDR1 and CDR2: SGHRS and YFSETQ. The CDR3 has 15 residues. With 4 bases removed from V and 4 bases from J, the gap between germline ends came to 14 bases. The CDR3 here is CASSPRDGFTGELFF. The CDR3, as DNA: TGCGCCAGCAGCCCCCGGGACGGCTTCACCGGGGAGCTGTTTTTT.

This chain links TRBV15 with TRBJ2-7, with 14 nucleotides matching TRBD2. From germline, CDR1 is LNHNV and CDR2 YYDKDF (reference sequence). V dropped 4 bases and J dropped 1; count of bases not matched to a gene: 12. The CDR3 is 19 amino acids. As DNA, the CDR3 is TGTGCCACCAGCACCCCGGGACTAGCGGGAGAGCCGGGGTCCTACGAGCAGTACTTC. Translated, it gives CATSTPGLAGEPGSYEQYF.

The table lists this clonotype with a count of one. V is TRBV4-1 and J is TRBJ2-3; 15 positions agree with TRBD2. The germline V gene encodes CDR1 MGHRA and CDR2 YSYEKL. The CDR3 has 16 residues. The ends lost 4 bases at V and 6 bases at J; junction bases unmatched: 5. The CDR3 nucleotides read TGCGCCAGCAGCCGGACTAGCGGGGGGGCCCTGGATACGCAGTATTTT. Its protein is CASSRTSGGALDTQYF.

This chain links TRBV2 with TRBJ2-1, with TRBD1 identical over 9 bases. Germline-derived CDR1 and CDR2 are SNHLY and FYNNEI. The length of the CDR3 is 14 residues. Unmatched junction bases numbered 5, after V lost 6 bases and J lost 5 bases. The CDR3 here is CASRGTGRHNEQFF. CDR3 in DNA: TGTGCCAGCAGAGGGACAGGGAGACACAATGAGCAGTTCTTC.

This clonotype has ten or more counts. The chain has TRBV12-3 or TRBV12-4 and TRBJ2-1; the match to TRBD1 covers 9 bases. V was pared by 6 bases and J by 6 bases, with 6 bases of the junction left unmatched. This CDR3 is built from 14 residues. This CDR3 reads CASRVTGGGNEQFF. CDR3 coding DNA: TGTGCCAGCAGGGTGACAGGGGGAGGCAATGAGCAGTTCTTC.

Details on this clonotype: This may arise from a read error, as a much more abundant clone is one base away. Given the absence of the conserved phenylalanine or tryptophan at the CDR3 end, a read error is likely. CDR3 DNA sequence: TGCGCCAGCAGCCAGGATGTGGGGGCGCGGGGCTATGGCTACACCGTC. Translating it yields CASSQDVGARGYGYTV. The chain combines TRBV4-3 with TRBJ1-2; possibly TRBD1 for D (6 bases). Trimming shortened V by 3 bases and J by 4 bases, and 18 bases separated the two germline ends. CDR1 and CDR2 (germline): LGHNA, YSLEER. The length of the CDR3 is 16 residues.

The J gene is TRBJ2-1, the V gene TRBV9; possible D gene TRBD2, 6 bases. The CDR3 covers 15 residues. Germline V gene lookup returns CDR1 SGDLS and CDR2 YYNGEE. V dropped 0 bases and J dropped 2 bases, with 9 bases sitting between them. The CDR3 nucleotides read TGTGCCAGCAGCGTAGTTCTAGCGCCCTACAATGAGCAGTTCTTC. This gives the protein CASSVVLAPYNEQFF.

This clonotype was counted many times. The CDR3 loop reads CASSLSGWYEQYF. CDR3 sequence (DNA): TGTGCCAGCAGCTTATCGGGATGGTACGAGCAGTACTTC. This chain connects TRBV7-2 to TRBJ2-7; possibly TRBD2 for D (5 bases). The CDR3 spans 13 residues. The germline gives CDR1 SGHTA, CDR2 FQGNSA. Deletions cut 2 bases from V and 4 bases from J, with 9 bases between.

V and J are TRBV12-3 or TRBV12-4 and TRBJ2-7; D is possibly TRBD1 (6 bases). This CDR3 has 14 amino acids. Trimming took off 7 bases at V and 5 bases at J, with 18 bases between the two ends. The CDR3 DNA reads TGTGCCAGCAACTCCCAGGGGCCCGATAACGAGCAGTACTTC. It translates to CASNSQGPDNEQYF.

This clonotype appeared a few times. The chain links TRBV29-1 to TRBJ1-1; D is undetermined. There are 13 residues in the CDR3. Germline V gene lookup returns CDR1 SQVTM and CDR2 ANQGSEA. CDR3 sequence (DNA): TGCACCTCCAGAGCCGACGGCAACACTGAAGCTTTCTTT. Its translation is CTSRADGNTEAFF.

This clonotype was found many times. The rearrangement uses TRBV6-6 and TRBJ1-5; D not resolved. This CDR3 has 13 residues. The V gene lost 8 bases and the J gene lost 2 bases, with 10 bases spanning the gap. Per the germline V gene, CDR1 is MNHNY and CDR2 is SVGAGI (reference sequence). CDR3 amino acids: CASVTNGNQPQHF. The CDR3 nucleotides read TGTGCCAGCGTAACAAACGGCAATCAGCCCCAGCATTTT.

V is TRBV2 and J is TRBJ2-2; 7 bases map to TRBD1. The V segment lost 9 bases and the J segment 3 bases; nucleotides outside the gene matches: 10. CDR1 is SNHLY and CDR2 is FYNNEI in the germline V gene. The CDR3 is made up of 15 amino acids. The CDR3 reads CASSEDRLHTGELFF. In nucleotides, the CDR3 is TGTGCCAGTTCCGAGGACAGGCTCCACACCGGGGAGCTGTTTTTT.

The sample holds a few counts of this clonotype. CDR3 loop: CASSFGDSSYNEQFF. The CDR3 bases are TGCGCCAGCAGCTTCGGGGACAGCTCCTACAATGAGCAGTTCTTC. V is TRBV5-1 and J is TRBJ2-1, with TRBD1 matching over 7 bases. This CDR3 comprises 15 residues. CDR1 and CDR2 from the germline V gene are SGHRS and YFSETQ. V lost 2 bases, J lost 0 bases, and 2 bases stayed unmatched.

This clonotype was counted a few times. The chain recombines TRBV12-3 or TRBV12-4 with TRBJ2-5, with TRBD1 matching 9 bases. This CDR3 spans 13 amino acids. V was pared by 10 bases and J by 5 bases, with 8 bases of the junction left unmatched. The CDR3 DNA is TGTGCCATTCAAACAGGGGGCGCGGAGACCCAGTACTTC. Protein: CAIQTGGAETQYF.

The chain is built from TRBV4-3 and TRBJ1-4, with 7 bases matching TRBD1. The CDR3 sequence is 18 residues long. The V gene end was trimmed by 0 bases and the J gene end by 0 bases; junction bases not matched to a gene: 7. Germline V gene lookup returns CDR1 LGHNA and CDR2 YSLEER. CDR3 loop: CASSQDRQGLATNEKLFF. CDR3 bases: TGCGCCAGCAGCCAAGATCGACAGGGATTGGCAACTAATGAAAAACTGTTTTTT.

This clonotype was recorded a few times. V usage is TRBV20-1 and J usage is TRBJ2-3, with a possible D match to TRBD2 (6 bases). The CDR3 loop spans 16 amino acids. Germline V CDR1 and CDR2: DFQATT, SNEGSKA (reference sequence). The V and J ends lost 4 bases and 0 bases respectively, with 17 bases between them. The CDR3 coding sequence is TGCAGTGCTATCCGGGGCGGGATACCTAGCACAGATACGCAGTATTTT. This gives the protein CSAIRGGIPSTDTQYF.

About this clonotype: A much larger clone is a single base away; this may be a read error. The chain has TRBV6-1 and TRBJ2-5; 8 positions match TRBD1. From germline, CDR1 is MNHNS and CDR2 SASEGT. The V segment lost 7 bases and the J segment 4 bases; nucleotides outside the gene matches: 11. The CDR3 is 15 amino acids. The CDR3 nucleotides read TGTGCCAGCACCCTCACAGGGGGAATGGGAGAGACCCAGTACTTC. Its translation is CASTLTGGMGETQYF.

This clonotype has at least ten counts. The chain couples TRBV10-3 to TRBJ2-1, with 10 nucleotides matching TRBD1. Unmatched junction bases numbered 8, after V lost 6 bases and J lost 6 bases. The CDR3 spans 15 residues. CDR1 is ENHRY, CDR2 SYGVKD, per germline. CDR3 sequence: CAIRLDRGRLNEQFF. The DNA of the CDR3 is TGTGCCATCAGGTTAGACAGGGGGCGCCTCAATGAGCAGTTCTTC.

The table lists this clonotype with many counts. The chain employs TRBV10-3 and TRBJ2-5, with 9 nucleotides matching TRBD2. From germline, CDR1 is ENHRY and CDR2 SYGVKD. V lost 0 bases to trimming and J lost 4 bases; unmatched junction nucleotides: 9. The CDR3 is 17 residues long. The CDR3 reads CAISESWISGSGETQYF. Here the CDR3 DNA reads TGTGCCATCAGTGAGTCCTGGATTAGCGGGAGCGGAGAGACCCAGTACTTC.

The chain recombines TRBV7-9 with TRBJ2-1; 12 bases are a match to TRBD1. Germline CDR1 is SEHNR and CDR2 is FQNEAQ (reference sequence). CDR3 size: 17 residues. V was clipped by 3 bases and J by 3 bases; unmatched bases: 6. The CDR3 DNA reads TGTGCCAGCAGCTTCTCCGGGACAGGGGGCCTCTACAATGAGCAGTTCTTC. It encodes CASSFSGTGGLYNEQFF.

Worth noting for this clonotype: A much larger clonotype is one base distant, so this may be a read error. This CDR3 fails to terminate in the conserved phenylalanine or tryptophan, so it likely reflects a read error. V and J are TRBV5-6 and TRBJ1-5; unclear D gene. V lost 4 bases to trimming and J lost 5 bases, with 7 bases between them. This CDR3 contains 12 residues. Germline CDR1 SGHDT, CDR2 YYEEEE. CDR3 in amino acids: CASSTPHQPQHS. The CDR3 DNA follows: TGTGCCAGCAGCACTCCCCATCAGCCCCAGCATTCT.

This clonotype came up many times. This chain joins TRBV12-3 or TRBV12-4 and TRBJ1-2, with 7 bases matching TRBD1. The V segment lost 5 bases and the J segment 6 bases; nucleotides outside the gene matches: 6. The CDR3 extends over 13 amino acids. Here the CDR3 DNA reads TGTGCCAGCAGTGTCCGGGACAGCGATGGCTACACCTTC. Its protein is CASSVRDSDGYTF.

This rearrangement joins TRBV5-4 to TRBJ2-3, with 8 bases fitting TRBD2. The CDR3 covers 16 residues. V trimming: 3 bases; J trimming: 4 bases; junction bases outside the gene matches: 10. Germline CDR1 SGHNT, CDR2 YYREEE (reference sequence). The CDR3 spells CASSWSLREVPDTQYF. The CDR3 nucleotides read TGTGCCAGCAGCTGGAGCTTGCGGGAGGTCCCAGATACGCAGTATTTT.

This clonotype has more than one count but fewer than ten. This chain joins TRBV3-1 and TRBJ2-2; D is undetermined. The CDR3 has 16 residues. The ends were cut back, 1 base at V and 0 bases at J, with 9 bases in the middle. Germline CDR1 is LGHDT and CDR2 is YNNKEL (reference sequence). CDR3 residues: CASSQGWTANTGELFF. For the CDR3, the DNA is TGTGCCAGCAGCCAAGGGTGGACCGCGAACACCGGGGAGCTGTTTTTT.

This clonotype was seen many times. The chain recombines TRBV7-8 with TRBJ2-5, with D perhaps TRBD1 or TRBD2 (5 bases each). Germline V gene sequence: CDR1 SGHVS, CDR2 FQNEAQ. Trimming took 5 bases from V and 5 from J, leaving 15 bases between them. The CDR3 sequence is 14 residues long. This CDR3 is CASSRRGRLETQYF. CDR3 bases: TGTGCCAGCAGCCGACGGGGCCGTTTGGAGACCCAGTACTTC.